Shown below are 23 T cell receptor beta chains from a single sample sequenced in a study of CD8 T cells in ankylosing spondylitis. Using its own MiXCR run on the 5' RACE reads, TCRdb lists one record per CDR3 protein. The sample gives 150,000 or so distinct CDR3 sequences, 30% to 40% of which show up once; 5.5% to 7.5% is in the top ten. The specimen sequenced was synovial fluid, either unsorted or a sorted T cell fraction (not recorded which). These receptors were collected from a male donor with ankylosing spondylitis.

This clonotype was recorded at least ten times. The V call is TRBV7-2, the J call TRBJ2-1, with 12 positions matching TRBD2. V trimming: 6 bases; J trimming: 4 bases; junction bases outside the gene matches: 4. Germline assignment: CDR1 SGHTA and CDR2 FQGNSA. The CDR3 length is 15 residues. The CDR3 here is CASSSGTSGYNEQFF. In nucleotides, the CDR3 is TGTGCCAGCAGTTCCGGGACTAGCGGGTACAATGAGCAGTTCTTC.

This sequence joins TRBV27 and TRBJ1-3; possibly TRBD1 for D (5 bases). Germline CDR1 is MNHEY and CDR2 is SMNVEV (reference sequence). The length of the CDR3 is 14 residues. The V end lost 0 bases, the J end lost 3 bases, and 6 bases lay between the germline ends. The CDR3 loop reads CASSLSGLGNTIYF. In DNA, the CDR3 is TGTGCCAGCAGTTTATCGGGGCTTGGAAACACCATATATTTT.

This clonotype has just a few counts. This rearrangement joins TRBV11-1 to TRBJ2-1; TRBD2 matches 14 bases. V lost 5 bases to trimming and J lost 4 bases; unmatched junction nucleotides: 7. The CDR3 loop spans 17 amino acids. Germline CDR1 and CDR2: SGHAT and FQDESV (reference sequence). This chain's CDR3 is CASSTPTSGRAYNEQFF. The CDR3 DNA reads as TGTGCCAGCAGCACCCCGACTAGCGGGAGGGCGTACAATGAGCAGTTCTTC.

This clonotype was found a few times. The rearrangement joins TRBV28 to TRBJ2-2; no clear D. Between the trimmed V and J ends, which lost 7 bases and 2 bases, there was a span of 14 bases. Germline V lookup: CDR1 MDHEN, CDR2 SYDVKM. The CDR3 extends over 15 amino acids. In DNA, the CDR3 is TGTGCCAGCACCCACACGCGGCTCAACACCGGGGAGCTGTTTTTT. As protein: CASTHTRLNTGELFF.

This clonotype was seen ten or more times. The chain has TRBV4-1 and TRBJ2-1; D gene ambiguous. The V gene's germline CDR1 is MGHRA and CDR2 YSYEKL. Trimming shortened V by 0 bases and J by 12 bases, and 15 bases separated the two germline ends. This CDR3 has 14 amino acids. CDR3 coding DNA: TGCGCCAGCAGCCAAGATTCGGCCTCCTGGCGGCAGTTCTTC. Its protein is CASSQDSASWRQFF.

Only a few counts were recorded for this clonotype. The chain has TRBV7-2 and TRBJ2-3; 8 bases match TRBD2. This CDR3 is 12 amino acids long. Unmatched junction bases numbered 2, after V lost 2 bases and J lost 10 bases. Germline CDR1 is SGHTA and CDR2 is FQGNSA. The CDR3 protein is CASSLSGSAQYF. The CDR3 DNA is TGTGCCAGCAGCTTAAGCGGGAGTGCGCAGTATTTT.

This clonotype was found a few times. CDR3 loop: CASSLQGTGTEAFF. CDR3 DNA: TGTGCCAGCAGCTTACAGGGAACGGGCACTGAAGCTTTCTTT. The chain couples TRBV12-3 or TRBV12-4 to TRBJ1-1, with D possibly matching TRBD1 (6 bases). This CDR3 spans 14 amino acids. V lost 6 bases and J 4 bases, leaving 15 bases between the germline ends.

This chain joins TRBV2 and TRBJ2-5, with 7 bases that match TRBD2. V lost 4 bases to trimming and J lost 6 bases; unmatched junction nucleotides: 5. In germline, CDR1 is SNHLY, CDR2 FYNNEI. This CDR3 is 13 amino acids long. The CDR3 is CASSVGGEKTQYF. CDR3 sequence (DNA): TGTGCCAGCAGTGTTGGGGGGGAAAAGACCCAGTACTTC.

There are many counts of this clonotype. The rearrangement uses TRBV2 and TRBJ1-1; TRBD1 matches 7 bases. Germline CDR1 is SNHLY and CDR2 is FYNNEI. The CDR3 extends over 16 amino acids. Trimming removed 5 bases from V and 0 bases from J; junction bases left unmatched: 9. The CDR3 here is CASSPPQTGMNTEAFF. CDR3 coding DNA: TGTGCCAGCAGTCCTCCCCAGACAGGGATGAACACTGAAGCTTTCTTT.

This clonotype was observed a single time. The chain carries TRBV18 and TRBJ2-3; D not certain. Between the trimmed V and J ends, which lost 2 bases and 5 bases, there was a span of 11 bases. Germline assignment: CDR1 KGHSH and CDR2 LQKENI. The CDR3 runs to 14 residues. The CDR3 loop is CASSPIVTEDTQYF. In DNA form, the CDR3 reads TGTGCCAGCTCACCAATTGTAACGGAAGATACGCAGTATTTT.

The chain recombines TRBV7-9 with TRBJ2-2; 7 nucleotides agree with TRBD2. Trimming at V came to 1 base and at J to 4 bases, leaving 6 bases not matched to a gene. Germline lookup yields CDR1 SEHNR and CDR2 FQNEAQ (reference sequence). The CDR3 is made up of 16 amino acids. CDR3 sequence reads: CASSLGGGGSTGELFF. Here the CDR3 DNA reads TGTGCCAGCAGCTTAGGTGGCGGGGGTTCCACCGGGGAGCTGTTTTTT.

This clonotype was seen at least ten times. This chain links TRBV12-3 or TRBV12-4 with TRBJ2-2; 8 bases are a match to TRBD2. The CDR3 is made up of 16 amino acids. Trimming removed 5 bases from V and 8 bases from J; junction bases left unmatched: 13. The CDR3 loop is CASSQARGGQKGELFF. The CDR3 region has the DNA TGTGCCAGCAGTCAGGCTCGGGGGGGCCAGAAAGGGGAGCTGTTTTTT.

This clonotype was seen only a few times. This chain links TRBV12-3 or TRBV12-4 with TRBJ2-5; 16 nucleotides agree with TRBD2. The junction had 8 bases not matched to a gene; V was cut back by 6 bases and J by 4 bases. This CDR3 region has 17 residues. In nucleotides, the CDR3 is TGTGCCAGCAGCCCCGGGACTAGCGGGGGGGCAGCAGAGACCCAGTACTTC. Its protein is CASSPGTSGGAAETQYF.

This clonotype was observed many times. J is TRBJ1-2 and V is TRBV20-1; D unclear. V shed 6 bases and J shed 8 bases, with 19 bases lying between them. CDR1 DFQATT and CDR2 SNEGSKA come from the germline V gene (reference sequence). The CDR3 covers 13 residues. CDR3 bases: TGCAGTGCCAATCCGGGAGGGAGTAGAGGCTACACCTTC. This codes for CSANPGGSRGYTF.

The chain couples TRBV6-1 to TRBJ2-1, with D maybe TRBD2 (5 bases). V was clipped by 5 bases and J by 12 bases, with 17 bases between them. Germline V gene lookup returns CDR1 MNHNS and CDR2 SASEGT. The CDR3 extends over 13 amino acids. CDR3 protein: CASSKGVESGQFF. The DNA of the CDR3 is TGTGCCAGCAGTAAAGGTGTCGAGAGCGGGCAGTTCTTC.

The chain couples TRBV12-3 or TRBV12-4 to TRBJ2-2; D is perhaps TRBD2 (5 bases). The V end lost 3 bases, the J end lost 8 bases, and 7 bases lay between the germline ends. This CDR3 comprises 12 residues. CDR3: CASSLEEGELFF. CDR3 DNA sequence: TGTGCCAGCAGTTTGGAGGAGGGGGAGCTGTTTTTT.

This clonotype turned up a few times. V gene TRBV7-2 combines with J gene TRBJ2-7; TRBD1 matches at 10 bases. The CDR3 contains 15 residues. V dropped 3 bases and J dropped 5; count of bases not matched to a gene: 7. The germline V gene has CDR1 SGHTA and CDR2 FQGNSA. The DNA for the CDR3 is TGTGCCAGCAGCTTTTCGACAGGGGGCATGAACGAGCAGTACTTC. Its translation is CASSFSTGGMNEQYF.

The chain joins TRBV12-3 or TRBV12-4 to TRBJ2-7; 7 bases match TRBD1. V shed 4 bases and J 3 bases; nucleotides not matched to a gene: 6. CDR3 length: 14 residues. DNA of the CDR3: TGTGCCAGCAGTTCTCGACAGGGAAACTACGAGCAGTACTTC. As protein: CASSSRQGNYEQYF.

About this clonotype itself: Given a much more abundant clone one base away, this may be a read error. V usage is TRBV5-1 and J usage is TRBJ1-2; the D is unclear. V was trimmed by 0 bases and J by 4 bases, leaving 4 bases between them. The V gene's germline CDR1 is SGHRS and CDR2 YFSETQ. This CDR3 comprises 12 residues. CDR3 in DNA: TGCGCCAGCAGCTTGGGCAGCTATGGCTACACCTTC. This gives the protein CASSLGSYGYTF.

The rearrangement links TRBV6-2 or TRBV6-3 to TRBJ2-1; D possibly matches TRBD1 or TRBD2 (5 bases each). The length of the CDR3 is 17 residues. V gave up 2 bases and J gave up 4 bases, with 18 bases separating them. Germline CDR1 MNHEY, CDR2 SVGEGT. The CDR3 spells CASSYGTRRTNYNEQFF. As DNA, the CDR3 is TGTGCCAGCAGTTACGGGACCCGACGAACAAATTACAATGAGCAGTTCTTC.

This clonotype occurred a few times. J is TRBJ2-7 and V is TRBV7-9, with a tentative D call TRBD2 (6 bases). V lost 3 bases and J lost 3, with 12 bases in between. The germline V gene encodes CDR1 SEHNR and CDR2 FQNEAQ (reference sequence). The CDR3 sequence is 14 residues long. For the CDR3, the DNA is TGTGCCAGCAGCTTGGTAGAGGGAGGCTACGAGCAGTACTTC. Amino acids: CASSLVEGGYEQYF.

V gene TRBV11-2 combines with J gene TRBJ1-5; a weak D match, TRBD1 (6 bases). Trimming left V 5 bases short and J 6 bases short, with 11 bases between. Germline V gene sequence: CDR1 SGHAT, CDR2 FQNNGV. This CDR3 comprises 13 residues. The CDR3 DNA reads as TGTGCCAGCAGCGTAGGACAGTTTCAGCCCCAGCATTTT. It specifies CASSVGQFQPQHF.

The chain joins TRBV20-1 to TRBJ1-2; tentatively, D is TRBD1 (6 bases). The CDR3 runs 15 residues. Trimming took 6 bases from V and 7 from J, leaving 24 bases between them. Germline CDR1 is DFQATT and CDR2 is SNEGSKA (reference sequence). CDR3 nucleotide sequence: TGCAGTGCGCCCGCGACTTCGCAGGGGTTCGGTGGCTACACCTTC. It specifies CSAPATSQGFGGYTF.